These T cell receptor beta chains were read from a single sample in a study of blood T cell repertoires in COVID-19. The repertoire was sequenced with immunoSEQ multiplex PCR; TCRdb's copy has only in-frame clones and lacks some. This table holds around 260,000 clones, around 82% found once. Sequencing used peripheral blood. Every receptor here comes from a woman in her fifties or sixties who had recovered from COVID-19. Each CDR3 is given with its conserved first and last residue. The D gene is left open where the match is weak. Where a row states a size, it is once, few, many or the class of an expanded clone; other rows omit it.

J gene: TRBJ1-2; D gene: -; V gene: TRBV3-1/TRBV3-2; clone size: -; CDR3 protein: CASSQESTGNYGYTF; CDR3 DNA: TGTGCCAGCAGCCAAGAAAGCACAGGGAACTATGGCTACACCTTC
J gene: TRBJ1-3; D gene: TRBD1; V gene: TRBV5-6; clone size: -; CDR3 protein: CASSLGQGYGNTIYF; CDR3 DNA: TGTGCCAGCAGCTTGGGACAGGGTTACGGAAACACCATATATTTT
J gene: TRBJ1-2; D gene: -; V gene: TRBV27; clone size: -; CDR3 protein: CASSSQGYGYTF; CDR3 DNA: TGTGCCAGCAGTTCTCAGGGCTATGGCTACACCTTC
J gene: TRBJ1-1; D gene: -; V gene: TRBV5-1; clone size: -; CDR3 protein: CASSLGQVNTEAFF; CDR3 DNA: TGCGCCAGCAGCTTGGGGCAGGTGAACACTGAAGCTTTCTTT
J gene: TRBJ2-7; D gene: TRBD1; V gene: TRBV28; clone size: -; CDR3 protein: CASRDRNSYEQYF; CDR3 DNA: TGTGCCAGCAGGGACAGGAACTCCTACGAGCAGTACTTC
J gene: TRBJ2-1; D gene: TRBD2; V gene: TRBV2; clone size: -; CDR3 protein: CASKAGGYNEQFF; CDR3 DNA: TGTGCCAGCAAAGCGGGGGGTTACAATGAGCAGTTCTTC
J gene: TRBJ2-7; D gene: TRBD1; V gene: TRBV18; clone size: -; CDR3 protein: CASSPAGGVSYEQYF; CDR3 DNA: TGTGCCAGCTCACCAGCAGGGGGCGTATCTTACGAGCAGTACTTC
J gene: TRBJ2-7; D gene: -; V gene: TRBV19; clone size: -; CDR3 protein: CASSIGQGTTYEQYF; CDR3 DNA: TGTGCCAGTAGTATAGGGCAGGGGACGACCTACGAGCAGTACTTC
J gene: TRBJ1-3; D gene: -; V gene: TRBV28; clone size: once; CDR3 protein: CASSLTAGGNTIYF; CDR3 DNA: TGTGCCAGCAGTTTAACGGCAGGGGGAAACACCATATATTTT
J gene: TRBJ2-7; D gene: TRBD2; V gene: TRBV28; clone size: -; CDR3 protein: CASSLRGGRTYEQYF; CDR3 DNA: TGTGCCAGCAGTTTAAGGGGCGGGAGGACCTACGAGCAGTACTTC
J gene: TRBJ1-1; D gene: -; V gene: TRBV28; clone size: -; CDR3 protein: CASSLYGRPLYGEAFF; CDR3 DNA: TGTGCCAGCAGTTTATATGGCAGGCCCCTATATGGTGAAGCTTTCTTT
J gene: TRBJ1-6; D gene: TRBD1; V gene: TRBV4-3; clone size: once; CDR3 protein: CASSQPPSGQHNSPLHF; CDR3 DNA: TGCGCCAGCAGCCAACCCCCCTCGGGACAGCATAATTCACCCCTCCACTTT
J gene: TRBJ1-1; D gene: -; V gene: TRBV20-1; clone size: -; CDR3 protein: CSARPGTEAFF; CDR3 DNA: TGCAGTGCGAGACCCGGGACAGAAGCTTTCTTT
J gene: TRBJ2-7; D gene: TRBD2; V gene: TRBV27; clone size: -; CDR3 protein: CASSFGTSGSYEQYF; CDR3 DNA: TGTGCCAGCAGTTTCGGGACTAGCGGGAGTTACGAGCAGTACTTC
J gene: TRBJ2-3; D gene: -; V gene: TRBV7-9; clone size: once; CDR3 protein: CASSLDRGDTQYF; CDR3 DNA: TGTGCCAGCAGCTTAGATCGAGGAGATACGCAGTATTTT
J gene: TRBJ1-2; D gene: -; V gene: TRBV6-5; clone size: -; CDR3 protein: CASSPNPQVFGYTF; CDR3 DNA: TGTGCCAGCAGCCCAAACCCACAGGTTTTTGGCTACACCTTC
J gene: TRBJ2-7; D gene: -; V gene: TRBV28; clone size: -; CDR3 protein: CASSTGWRYEQYF; CDR3 DNA: TGTGCCAGCAGTACGGGGTGGCGGTACGAGCAGTACTTC
J gene: TRBJ2-1; D gene: TRBD1; V gene: TRBV7-3; clone size: -; CDR3 protein: CASSRGQGWSEQFF; CDR3 DNA: TGTGCCAGCAGCCGGGGACAGGGGTGGTCTGAGCAGTTCTTC
J gene: TRBJ1-6; D gene: -; V gene: TRBV7-8; clone size: few; CDR3 protein: CASSRGRTRSYNSPLHF; CDR3 DNA: TGTGCCAGCAGCCGAGGACGGACTCGCTCCTATAATTCACCCCTCCACTTT
J gene: TRBJ2-1; D gene: -; V gene: TRBV20-1; clone size: -; CDR3 protein: CSAYSYNEQFF; CDR3 DNA: TGCAGTGCGTACAGTTACAATGAGCAGTTCTTC
J gene: TRBJ1-6; D gene: TRBD1; V gene: TRBV18; clone size: once; CDR3 protein: CASSPSGTGGPYNSPLHF; CDR3 DNA: TGTGCCAGCTCACCTTCCGGGACAGGGGGCCCCTATAATTCACCCCTCCACTTT
J gene: TRBJ2-5; D gene: -; V gene: TRBV27; clone size: once; CDR3 protein: CASSLKGGTVGTQYF; CDR3 DNA: TGTGCCAGCAGTTTAAAGGGGGGGACCGTGGGGACCCAGTACTTC
J gene: TRBJ1-2; D gene: TRBD1; V gene: TRBV11-1; clone size: -; CDR3 protein: CASSSQGAGGGYTF; CDR3 DNA: TGTGCCAGCAGCTCACAGGGGGCAGGCGGTGGCTACACCTTC
J gene: TRBJ2-4; D gene: -; V gene: TRBV29-1; clone size: -; CDR3 protein: CSVLEGRGKNIQYF; CDR3 DNA: TGCAGCGTTCTAGAGGGCAGGGGCAAAAACATTCAGTACTTC
J gene: TRBJ2-3; D gene: -; V gene: TRBV19; clone size: -; CDR3 protein: CASSPSTWRTGDTQYF; CDR3 DNA: TGTGCCAGTAGTCCATCAACCTGGCGAACCGGGGATACGCAGTATTTT
J gene: TRBJ1-6; D gene: -; V gene: TRBV7-3; clone size: few; CDR3 protein: CASSLIGGRDSPLHF; CDR3 DNA: TGTGCCAGCAGCTTAATCGGGGGAAGGGATTCACCCCTCCACTTT
J gene: TRBJ1-2; D gene: TRBD1; V gene: TRBV3-1/TRBV3-2; clone size: -; CDR3 protein: CASSQEGDRVYGYTF; CDR3 DNA: TGTGCCAGCAGCCAAGAGGGGGACAGGGTTTATGGCTACACCTTC
J gene: TRBJ2-5; D gene: -; V gene: TRBV6-5; clone size: -; CDR3 protein: CASSYSNSGLQETQYF; CDR3 DNA: TGTGCCAGCAGTTACTCGAATTCAGGGTTGCAAGAGACCCAGTACTTC
J gene: TRBJ2-5; D gene: -; V gene: TRBV4-2; clone size: once; CDR3 protein: CASSPSTGQGETQYF; CDR3 DNA: TGTGCCAGCAGCCCCTCAACAGGGCAGGGGGAGACCCAGTACTTC
J gene: TRBJ1-5; D gene: TRBD1; V gene: TRBV19; clone size: -; CDR3 protein: CASTKGDRGYQPQHF; CDR3 DNA: TGTGCCAGTACCAAGGGGGACAGGGGGTATCAGCCCCAGCATTTT
J gene: TRBJ1-2; D gene: TRBD1; V gene: TRBV10-3; clone size: -; CDR3 protein: CAISWTGGEDYGYTF; CDR3 DNA: TGTGCCATCAGTTGGACAGGGGGCGAGGACTATGGCTACACCTTC
J gene: TRBJ2-2; D gene: -; V gene: TRBV9; clone size: -; CDR3 protein: CASSVWGDPGTGELFF; CDR3 DNA: TGTGCCAGCAGCGTATGGGGCGACCCGGGCACCGGGGAGCTGTTTTTT
J gene: TRBJ2-1; D gene: TRBD2; V gene: TRBV6-2/TRBV6-3; clone size: -; CDR3 protein: CASSPGLAGGLDMVLSYNEQFF; CDR3 DNA: TGTGCCAGCAGCCCGGGACTAGCGGGGGGGCTTGACATGGTCCTCTCCTACAATGAGCAGTTCTTC
J gene: TRBJ1-2; D gene: -; V gene: TRBV4-1; clone size: once; CDR3 protein: CASSQEPGQSHYGYTF; CDR3 DNA: TGCGCCAGCAGCCAAGAACCAGGGCAAAGCCACTATGGCTACACCTTC
J gene: TRBJ1-6; D gene: -; V gene: TRBV28; clone size: -; CDR3 protein: CASSSGLVPLHF; CDR3 DNA: TGTGCCAGCAGTTCCGGGTTGGTACCCCTCCACTTT
J gene: TRBJ2-1; D gene: -; V gene: TRBV20-1; clone size: -; CDR3 protein: CSANRGNEQFF; CDR3 DNA: TGCAGTGCTAACCGGGGTAATGAGCAGTTCTTC
J gene: TRBJ1-3; D gene: TRBD1; V gene: TRBV4-1; clone size: -; CDR3 protein: CASSQEWRGRGTIYF; CDR3 DNA: TGCGCCAGCAGCCAAGAATGGAGGGGGCGCGGCACCATATATTTT
J gene: TRBJ2-1; D gene: -; V gene: TRBV28; clone size: once; CDR3 protein: CASSPTNEQFF; CDR3 DNA: TGTGCCAGCAGTCCTACCAATGAGCAGTTCTTC
J gene: TRBJ1-2; D gene: -; V gene: TRBV7-2; clone size: -; CDR3 protein: CASSLFGRGLGGYGYTF; CDR3 DNA: TGTGCCAGCAGCTTATTTGGCAGGGGCCTGGGCGGGTATGGCTACACCTTC
J gene: TRBJ1-2; D gene: -; V gene: TRBV12-3/TRBV12-4; clone size: -; CDR3 protein: CATGTPPNYGYTF; CDR3 DNA: TGTGCCACCGGGACACCTCCTAACTATGGCTACACCTTC
J gene: TRBJ1-5; D gene: TRBD1; V gene: TRBV28; clone size: -; CDR3 protein: CASSLTGTVKNQPQHF; CDR3 DNA: TGTGCCAGCAGTTTAACCGGGACAGTAAAGAATCAGCCCCAGCATTTT
J gene: TRBJ1-1; D gene: TRBD1; V gene: TRBV5-4; clone size: -; CDR3 protein: CASRLTGGTEAFF; CDR3 DNA: TGTGCCAGCAGACTAACAGGGGGCACTGAAGCTTTCTTT
J gene: TRBJ1-1; D gene: -; V gene: TRBV14; clone size: -; CDR3 protein: CASSRVGGSTEAFF; CDR3 DNA: TGTGCCAGCAGCCGAGTGGGGGGGAGCACTGAAGCTTTCTTT
J gene: TRBJ2-7; D gene: TRBD2; V gene: TRBV27; clone size: -; CDR3 protein: CASRATSGRGEQYF; CDR3 DNA: TGTGCCAGCAGAGCAACTAGCGGGAGAGGGGAGCAGTACTTC
J gene: TRBJ2-3; D gene: TRBD2; V gene: TRBV3-1/TRBV3-2; clone size: once; CDR3 protein: CASSQDAASGADTQYF; CDR3 DNA: TGTGCCAGCAGCCAAGATGCGGCTAGCGGGGCTGATACGCAGTATTTT
J gene: TRBJ2-5; D gene: -; V gene: TRBV20-1; clone size: -; CDR3 protein: CSISVLETQYF; CDR3 DNA: TGCAGTATTTCGGTTTTGGAGACCCAGTACTTC
J gene: TRBJ2-7; D gene: -; V gene: TRBV6-2/TRBV6-3; clone size: -; CDR3 protein: CASSFRALKNYEQYF; CDR3 DNA: TGTGCCAGCAGTTTCAGAGCGCTGAAAAACTACGAGCAGTACTTC
J gene: TRBJ2-7; D gene: -; V gene: TRBV5-6; clone size: -; CDR3 protein: CASSLAGSYEQYF; CDR3 DNA: TGTGCCAGCAGCTTGGCAGGCTCCTACGAGCAGTACTTC
J gene: TRBJ2-3; D gene: TRBD2; V gene: TRBV7-2; clone size: few; CDR3 protein: CASSSVSGVSTDTQYF; CDR3 DNA: TGTGCCAGCAGCTCTGTTAGCGGGGTTAGCACAGATACGCAGTATTTT
J gene: TRBJ2-7; D gene: -; V gene: TRBV5-1; clone size: -; CDR3 protein: CASSLGAGGSSYEQYF; CDR3 DNA: TGCGCCAGCAGCTTGGGGGCAGGGGGGAGCTCCTACGAGCAGTACTTC
J gene: TRBJ2-3; D gene: TRBD2; V gene: TRBV4-1; clone size: -; CDR3 protein: CASSHPTSGITDTQYF; CDR3 DNA: TGCGCCAGCAGCCACCCGACTAGCGGAATCACAGATACGCAGTATTTT
J gene: TRBJ2-7; D gene: -; V gene: TRBV5-1; clone size: once; CDR3 protein: CASSRTGVYEQYF; CDR3 DNA: TGCGCCAGCAGCAGAACAGGAGTCTACGAGCAGTACTTC
J gene: TRBJ2-2; D gene: TRBD2; V gene: TRBV7-2; clone size: -; CDR3 protein: CASSLDLAGTRTGELFF; CDR3 DNA: TGTGCCAGCAGCTTAGACCTAGCGGGGACGAGAACCGGGGAGCTGTTTTTT
J gene: TRBJ1-4; D gene: -; V gene: TRBV28; clone size: -; CDR3 protein: CASSFEAINEKLFF; CDR3 DNA: TGTGCCAGCAGTTTTGAGGCTATCAATGAAAAACTGTTTTTT
J gene: TRBJ1-1; D gene: TRBD1; V gene: TRBV27; clone size: -; CDR3 protein: CASSSVSGGRTEAFF; CDR3 DNA: TGTGCCAGCAGTTCGGTTTCAGGGGGAAGGACTGAAGCTTTCTTT